These T cell receptor beta chains were read from a single sample in a study of T cells in Graves' hyperthyroidism and ophthalmopathy. TCRdb ran MiXCR on the multiplex PCR reads and lists one entry per CDR3 protein. The table has 640,000 or so distinct CDR3 sequences, around 14% seen once; the top ten hold roughly 7.1%. Material: blood. These receptors originate from a woman under 30 with Graves' ophthalmopathy. CDR3s include the opening cysteine and the closing phenylalanine or tryptophan. Each record gives: clone size, J gene, D gene, V gene, CDR3 DNA, CDR3 protein. The D gene is left open where the match is weak. The listing skips clone size in some rows; elsewhere it reads once, few, many or a size class.

clone_size: once
j_call: TRBJ2-2
d_call: TRBD1
v_call: TRBV4-3
cdr3_nt: TGCGCCAGCAGCCAAGCCGCTACCGTACAGGGGTTTAACACCGGGGAGCTGTTTTTT
cdr3_aa: CASSQAATVQGFNTGELFF

clone_size: -
j_call: TRBJ2-1
d_call: -
v_call: TRBV24-1
cdr3_nt: TGTGCAAGCCGGGACACTAATTACAATGAGCAGTTCTTC
cdr3_aa: CASRDTNYNEQFF

clone_size: many
j_call: TRBJ2-3
d_call: TRBD2
v_call: TRBV11-1
cdr3_nt: TGTGCCAGCAGCACCGCGGGAGACACAGATACGCAGTATTTT
cdr3_aa: CASSTAGDTDTQYF

clone_size: many
j_call: TRBJ2-4
d_call: TRBD1
v_call: TRBV28
cdr3_nt: TGTGCCAGCAGCCCCGGGGGACAGGGGGCGCACGCCAAAAACATTCAGTACTTC
cdr3_aa: CASSPGGQGAHAKNIQYF

clone_size: many
j_call: TRBJ2-7
d_call: TRBD2
v_call: TRBV19
cdr3_nt: TGTGCCAGTAGTACACTAGCGGGAGGGCCGAACGAGCAGTACTTC
cdr3_aa: CASSTLAGGPNEQYF

clone_size: -
j_call: TRBJ2-3
d_call: -
v_call: TRBV6-2/TRBV6-3
cdr3_nt: TGTGCCAGCAGTGCTGACTCATACACAGATACGCAGTATTTT
cdr3_aa: CASSADSYTDTQYF

clone_size: many
j_call: TRBJ2-3
d_call: -
v_call: TRBV7-2
cdr3_nt: TGTGCCAGCAGCTTAGCTCTGGCGCTTCGGAGCACAGATACGCAGTATTTT
cdr3_aa: CASSLALALRSTDTQYF

clone_size: many
j_call: TRBJ1-1
d_call: -
v_call: TRBV12-3/TRBV12-4
cdr3_nt: TGTGCCAGCACCGTCGCGGGAAACACTGAAGCTTTCTTT
cdr3_aa: CASTVAGNTEAFF

clone_size: many
j_call: TRBJ2-3
d_call: -
v_call: TRBV5-1
cdr3_nt: TGCGCCAGCAGCCCTCCTGAGTCGCCAGATACGCAGTATTTT
cdr3_aa: CASSPPESPDTQYF

clone_size: few
j_call: TRBJ2-1
d_call: -
v_call: TRBV4-1
cdr3_nt: TGCGCCAGCAGCCAAGGGCAGGGGCCCGGCAATGAGCAGTTCTTC
cdr3_aa: CASSQGQGPGNEQFF

clone_size: many
j_call: TRBJ1-2
d_call: TRBD1
v_call: TRBV20-1
cdr3_nt: TGCAGTGCTAGAGGGGGACAGTCTAACTATGGCTACACCTTC
cdr3_aa: CSARGGQSNYGYTF

clone_size: -
j_call: TRBJ1-2
d_call: TRBD1
v_call: TRBV11-2
cdr3_nt: TGTGCCAGCAGCTCCCGGGACAGGGGGCAGAGCTATGGCTACACCTTC
cdr3_aa: CASSSRDRGQSYGYTF

clone_size: many
j_call: TRBJ2-7
d_call: -
v_call: TRBV5-1
cdr3_nt: TGCGCCAGCAGCGTCAGTGGGCCGCCTTACGAGCAGTACTTC
cdr3_aa: CASSVSGPPYEQYF

clone_size: -
j_call: TRBJ2-1
d_call: -
v_call: TRBV20-1
cdr3_nt: TGCAGTACATTGGACGACAGGACACCCTCCTACGAGCAGTTCTTC
cdr3_aa: CSTLDDRTPSYEQFF

clone_size: many
j_call: TRBJ2-1
d_call: -
v_call: TRBV12-3/TRBV12-4
cdr3_nt: TGTGCCAGCAGTAGGGCAGTGTACAATGAGCAGTTCTTC
cdr3_aa: CASSRAVYNEQFF

clone_size: few
j_call: TRBJ1-3
d_call: -
v_call: TRBV20-1
cdr3_nt: TGCAGTGCTGGGGGCTTCGGAAACACCATATATTTT
cdr3_aa: CSAGGFGNTIYF

clone_size: -
j_call: TRBJ1-6
d_call: -
v_call: TRBV12-3/TRBV12-4
cdr3_nt: TGTGCCAGCAGCTTAGGGGCATATAATTCACCCCTCCACTTT
cdr3_aa: CASSLGAYNSPLHF

clone_size: many
j_call: TRBJ1-1
d_call: -
v_call: TRBV7-2
cdr3_nt: TGTGCCAGCAGCTTAAGGCCCGTCTTCGGGGGGAACACTGAAGCTTTCTTT
cdr3_aa: CASSLRPVFGGNTEAFF

clone_size: many
j_call: TRBJ2-1
d_call: -
v_call: TRBV20-1
cdr3_nt: TGCAGTGCTCAGTCGACTATCCTCCCTTACAATGAGCAGTTCTTC
cdr3_aa: CSAQSTILPYNEQFF

clone_size: many
j_call: TRBJ2-7
d_call: TRBD1
v_call: TRBV11-2
cdr3_nt: TGTGCCAGCAGCTTACCAACCGGGACAGGGCACTACGAGCAGTACTTC
cdr3_aa: CASSLPTGTGHYEQYF

clone_size: many
j_call: TRBJ2-3
d_call: TRBD2
v_call: TRBV27
cdr3_nt: TGTGCCAGCAGTTTAAGGACTAGAGACCCAACAGATACGCAGTATTTT
cdr3_aa: CASSLRTRDPTDTQYF

clone_size: many
j_call: TRBJ1-2
d_call: -
v_call: TRBV5-8
cdr3_nt: TGTGCCAGCAGGGACCGGAAGCAGGGGATTAACTATGGCTACACCTTC
cdr3_aa: CASRDRKQGINYGYTF

clone_size: many
j_call: TRBJ2-4
d_call: -
v_call: TRBV6-1
cdr3_nt: TGTGCCAGCAGGGGGGGAAACATTCAGTACTTC
cdr3_aa: CASRGGNIQYF

clone_size: few
j_call: TRBJ2-7
d_call: TRBD1
v_call: TRBV19
cdr3_nt: TGTGCCAGTAGTCACTCTCAGGGGGCCTACGAGCAGTACTTC
cdr3_aa: CASSHSQGAYEQYF

clone_size: many
j_call: TRBJ1-1
d_call: -
v_call: TRBV10-3
cdr3_nt: TGTGCCATCAGTGGTACGAGGGGGATGAACACTGAAGCTTTCTTT
cdr3_aa: CAISGTRGMNTEAFF

clone_size: -
j_call: TRBJ1-1
d_call: -
v_call: TRBV24-1
cdr3_nt: TGTGCCACCAGTGATTCACTTCGGACCGATTTATCGAACACTGAAGCTTTCTTT
cdr3_aa: CATSDSLRTDLSNTEAFF

clone_size: -
j_call: TRBJ2-2
d_call: -
v_call: TRBV24-1
cdr3_nt: TGTGCCACCAGTGATTTGTTTGTGCGGCAGGGGAGTTCCAGAAACACCGGGGAGCTGTTTTTT
cdr3_aa: CATSDLFVRQGSSRNTGELFF

clone_size: many
j_call: TRBJ2-7
d_call: TRBD2
v_call: TRBV20-1
cdr3_nt: TGCAGTGCCACGGGACTAGCGGACTACGAGCAGTACTTC
cdr3_aa: CSATGLADYEQYF

clone_size: -
j_call: TRBJ1-5
d_call: -
v_call: TRBV20-1
cdr3_nt: TGCAGTGCTGTAACCGGGATCCGGGAGGGGCCCCAGCATTTT
cdr3_aa: CSAVTGIREGPQHF

clone_size: -
j_call: TRBJ1-1
d_call: TRBD1
v_call: TRBV7-9
cdr3_nt: TGTGCCAGCAGCTCCCTGACAGGGGACCTAACTTTCTTT
cdr3_aa: CASSSLTGDLTFF

clone_size: few
j_call: TRBJ2-4
d_call: TRBD1
v_call: TRBV14
cdr3_nt: TGTGCCAGCAGCCAGGGACAGGGTTTTCGAGCCAAAAACATTCAGTACTTC
cdr3_aa: CASSQGQGFRAKNIQYF

clone_size: -
j_call: TRBJ2-5
d_call: TRBD1
v_call: TRBV20-1
cdr3_nt: TGCAGTGCTAGAGGGACAGGGGGAGGGGACCAAGAGACCCAGTACTTC
cdr3_aa: CSARGTGGGDQETQYF

clone_size: -
j_call: TRBJ2-5
d_call: -
v_call: TRBV6-1
cdr3_nt: TGTGCCAGCAGTGAAGCACGCATCGGGGAGACCCAGTACTTC
cdr3_aa: CASSEARIGETQYF

clone_size: many
j_call: TRBJ1-1
d_call: -
v_call: TRBV30
cdr3_nt: TGTGCCTGGACAGGGACTGAAGCTTTCTTT
cdr3_aa: CAWTGTEAFF

clone_size: many
j_call: TRBJ2-7
d_call: TRBD2
v_call: TRBV20-1
cdr3_nt: TGCAGTGCTAGAGTGGGGGGGAGAGAGCAGTACTTC
cdr3_aa: CSARVGGREQYF

clone_size: -
j_call: TRBJ2-1
d_call: -
v_call: TRBV9
cdr3_nt: TGTGCCAGCAGCGCGACATTTAATGAGCAGTTCTTC
cdr3_aa: CASSATFNEQFF

clone_size: many
j_call: TRBJ2-1
d_call: -
v_call: TRBV20-1
cdr3_nt: TGCAGTGCGGCTCCCTACAATGAGCAGTTCTTC
cdr3_aa: CSAAPYNEQFF

clone_size: -
j_call: TRBJ1-1
d_call: -
v_call: TRBV29-1
cdr3_nt: TGCAGCGTTAGTTTCAAGGAGACTGAAGCTTTCTTT
cdr3_aa: CSVSFKETEAFF

clone_size: many
j_call: TRBJ2-1
d_call: -
v_call: TRBV29-1
cdr3_nt: TGCAGCGGCCCAGCCCAAAGAACTAGCACGGGCTCCTACAATGAGCAGTTCTTC
cdr3_aa: CSGPAQRTSTGSYNEQFF

clone_size: many
j_call: TRBJ1-2
d_call: TRBD1
v_call: TRBV28
cdr3_nt: TGTGCCAGCACCCGGACAGGGTCTAACTATGGCTACACCTTC
cdr3_aa: CASTRTGSNYGYTF

clone_size: many
j_call: TRBJ2-1
d_call: -
v_call: TRBV7-6
cdr3_nt: TGTGCCAGCAGCCCGATTAGGGGAACCTACAATGAGCAGTTCTTC
cdr3_aa: CASSPIRGTYNEQFF

clone_size: many
j_call: TRBJ1-1
d_call: TRBD1
v_call: TRBV3-1
cdr3_nt: TGTGCCAGCAGCCCATGGCAGGGGGAGGCTTTCTTT
cdr3_aa: CASSPWQGEAFF

clone_size: many
j_call: TRBJ2-7
d_call: -
v_call: TRBV3-2
cdr3_nt: TGTGCCAGCAGTCGAGGGGGACTAGCGGACTCCTACGAGCAGTACTTC
cdr3_aa: CASSRGGLADSYEQYF

clone_size: -
j_call: TRBJ1-1
d_call: -
v_call: TRBV11-2
cdr3_nt: TGTGCCAGCAGCCAAGAGGGTCTTTACTACACTGAAGCTTTCTTT
cdr3_aa: CASSQEGLYYTEAFF

clone_size: -
j_call: TRBJ2-1
d_call: -
v_call: TRBV9
cdr3_nt: TGTGCCAGCAGCGTAGCTAGTGGGGCGGTAAGCTCCTACAATGAGCAGTTCTTC
cdr3_aa: CASSVASGAVSSYNEQFF

clone_size: many
j_call: TRBJ1-1
d_call: -
v_call: TRBV27
cdr3_nt: TGTGCCAGCAGAGGGGCCACAGGGAACACTGAAGCTTTCTTT
cdr3_aa: CASRGATGNTEAFF

clone_size: many
j_call: TRBJ2-7
d_call: TRBD1
v_call: TRBV24-1
cdr3_nt: TGTGCCACCAGTGAAGGACAGGGGGCCGTTTTCTACGAGCAGTACTTC
cdr3_aa: CATSEGQGAVFYEQYF

clone_size: many
j_call: TRBJ1-5
d_call: -
v_call: TRBV12-3/TRBV12-4
cdr3_nt: TGTGCCAGCAGTTTAAGGGCGACAGGTGATCAGCCCCAGCATTTT
cdr3_aa: CASSLRATGDQPQHF

clone_size: many
j_call: TRBJ2-3
d_call: TRBD2
v_call: TRBV7-2
cdr3_nt: TGTGCCAGCAGCTCCGGACTAGCGGGACCAATAGATACGCAGTATTTT
cdr3_aa: CASSSGLAGPIDTQYF

clone_size: many
j_call: TRBJ2-1
d_call: TRBD1
v_call: TRBV20-1
cdr3_nt: TGCAGTGCTGAACGGACAGGCGTGCGGAATGAGCAGTTCTTC
cdr3_aa: CSAERTGVRNEQFF

clone_size: -
j_call: TRBJ1-5
d_call: -
v_call: TRBV27
cdr3_nt: TGTGCCAGCAGTCCCAAAATCAATCAGCCCCAGCATTTT
cdr3_aa: CASSPKINQPQHF

clone_size: many
j_call: TRBJ1-2
d_call: -
v_call: TRBV12-3/TRBV12-4
cdr3_nt: TGTGCCAGCGGCCTTTGGGTGAGCGAAGACTATGGCTACACCTTC
cdr3_aa: CASGLWVSEDYGYTF